This entry lists 20 T cell receptor beta chains sequenced from one sample in a study of blood T cells in healthy people across ages. Primed by a sample-barcoded 5' primer and a J-beta primer mix, a second PCR proceeded for 7 to 11 cycles. TCRdb itself ran the 5' RACE reads through MiXCR, one entry per CDR3 protein. The sample has 1.2 million to 1.5 million distinct CDR3 sequences, 42% seen once. Sequenced material: blood. These receptors all come from a young woman in good health.

A note on this clonotype: This clone may be a read error of a much larger clone one base away. This sequence joins TRBV28 and TRBJ1-2, with a weak D call TRBD1 (6 bases). The CDR3 sequence is 13 residues long. The germline V gene has CDR1 MDHEN and CDR2 SYDVKM. Trimming took off 5 bases at V and 1 base at J, with 8 bases between the two ends. CDR3 nucleotide sequence: TGTGCCAGCAGTGGGGACAATAACTATGGCTACACCTTC. Protein: CASSGDNNYGYTF.

This sequence joins TRBV9 and TRBJ2-1; 8 nucleotides line up with TRBD2. V shed 0 bases and J 2 bases; nucleotides not matched to a gene: 4. CDR1 and CDR2 (germline): SGDLS, YYNGEE. The CDR3 is 16 residues long. The CDR3 loop is CASSVDVAGTYNEQFF. DNA of the CDR3: TGTGCCAGCAGCGTAGATGTAGCGGGGACCTACAATGAGCAGTTCTTC.

This clonotype was found a few times. The V and J genes are TRBV7-2 and TRBJ1-5, with a tentative D call TRBD1 (5 bases). From germline, CDR1 is SGHTA and CDR2 FQGNSA. The CDR3 runs 14 residues. With 5 bases removed from V and 7 bases from J, the gap between germline ends came to 15 bases. This CDR3 reads CASSVGSKGQPQHF. CDR3 bases: TGTGCCAGCAGCGTCGGTTCCAAGGGGCAGCCCCAGCATTTT.

This clonotype was counted between two and nine times. The genes are TRBV29-1 and TRBJ1-4, with D perhaps matching TRBD1 (6 bases). CDR1 is SQVTM, CDR2 ANQGSEA, per germline. V was cut by 3 bases and J by 7 bases, with 15 bases left in between. The CDR3 spans 14 residues. The CDR3 DNA reads as TGCAGCGTTGAGTCCAGGGGCCTCGGTGAAAAACTGTTTTTT. Amino acids: CSVESRGLGEKLFF.

This chain joins TRBV25-1 and TRBJ2-1; perhaps TRBD1 as D (5 bases). The CDR3 runs 13 residues. V lost 3 bases and J lost 2, with 5 bases in between. Germline V gene data show CDR1 as MGHDK and CDR2 as SYGVNS. The chain's CDR3 is CASSETAYNEQFF. CDR3 coding DNA: TGTGCCAGCAGTGAGACAGCCTACAATGAGCAGTTCTTC.

This chain connects TRBV9 to TRBJ2-1; 7 nucleotides match TRBD2. Germline values: CDR1 SGDLS, CDR2 YYNGEE. The CDR3 has 15 amino acids. The V gene end was trimmed by 0 bases and the J gene end by 5 bases; junction bases not matched to a gene: 5. This chain's CDR3 is CASSVGLAAHNEQFF. CDR3 coding DNA: TGTGCCAGCAGCGTAGGCCTAGCGGCCCACAATGAGCAGTTCTTC.

V is TRBV12-3 or TRBV12-4 and J is TRBJ1-5; D gene unclear. CDR3 length: 15 amino acids. V was pared by 5 bases and J by 0 bases, with 11 bases between. The CDR3 bases are TGTGCCAGCAGTGATTATAGGATTAGCAATCAGCCCCAGCATTTT. Translating it yields CASSDYRISNQPQHF.

This clonotype was seen a few times. This chain joins TRBV13 and TRBJ2-7; 8 bases match TRBD1. The CDR3 runs 17 residues. The germline V gene has CDR1 PRHDT and CDR2 FYEKMQ (reference sequence). J gave up 2 bases and V 4 bases, and 13 bases lay outside the gene matches. This chain's CDR3 is CASSSRRQGRFPYEQYF. DNA of the CDR3: TGTGCCAGCAGCTCACGTCGACAGGGGCGATTCCCCTACGAGCAGTACTTC.

The CDR3 loop is CASSLWTDRSYGYTF. The DNA of the CDR3 is TGTGCCAGCAGCCTCTGGACAGACCGCTCATATGGCTACACCTTC. The chain employs TRBV7-9 and TRBJ1-2; TRBD1 might be the D (6 bases). V lost 5 bases and J lost 5, with 18 bases in between. Per the germline V gene, CDR1 is SEHNR and CDR2 is FQNEAQ (reference sequence). The length of the CDR3 is 15 residues.

In this sample, this clonotype turned up a few times. The rearrangement links TRBV4-1 to TRBJ2-3, with TRBD2 matching 10 bases. Per germline, CDR1 MGHRA and CDR2 YSYEKL. This CDR3 contains 17 residues. V lost 3 bases to trimming and J lost 4 bases; unmatched junction nucleotides: 10. The CDR3 loop is CASSQKTGLAAADTQYF. CDR3 in DNA: TGCGCCAGCAGCCAGAAAACCGGACTAGCGGCGGCAGATACGCAGTATTTT.

This chain connects TRBV9 to TRBJ2-3; D unresolved. CDR1 and CDR2 (germline): SGDLS, YYNGEE. The CDR3 sequence is 14 residues long. V lost 4 bases to trimming and J lost 1 base, with 10 bases between them. As DNA, the CDR3 is TGTGCCAGCAGCCCAGTCCCCGGCACAGATACGCAGTATTTT. Translating gives CASSPVPGTDTQYF. Combining the CDR3 with reference TRBV9 and TRBJ2-3 gives the whole variable domain DSGVTQTPKHLITATGQRVTLRCSPRSGDLSVYWYQQSLDQGLQFLIQYYNGEERAKGNILERFSAQQFPDLHSELNLSSLELGDSALYFCASSPVPGTDTQYFGPGTRLTVL.

The V and J genes are TRBV29-1 and TRBJ1-1; 10 bases agree with TRBD1. The germline gives CDR1 SQVTM, CDR2 ANQGSEA. The CDR3 loop spans 11 amino acids. V shed 7 bases, J shed 5 bases, and the junction held 1 base outside the gene matches. The CDR3 DNA reads as TGCAGCGGGGGACAGGGGACTGAAGCTTTCTTT. Residues: CSGGQGTEAFF.

This clonotype was found a few times. The J gene is TRBJ2-4, the V gene TRBV6-1; 15 nucleotides agree with TRBD2. Germline V gene lookup returns CDR1 MNHNS and CDR2 SASEGT. The CDR3 covers 19 residues. Trimming cost V 6 bases and J 0 bases; bases outside gene matches: 9. The DNA for the CDR3 is TGTGCCAGCAGCCCAAGGACTAGCGGGGGGGTCCTAGCCAAAAACATTCAGTACTTC. This codes for CASSPRTSGGVLAKNIQYF.

The V gene is TRBV9, the J gene TRBJ2-7; 8 bases map to TRBD1. Germline CDR1 SGDLS, CDR2 YYNGEE. CDR3 length: 14 amino acids. V trimming: 3 bases; J trimming: 3 bases; junction bases outside the gene matches: 5. The CDR3 DNA sequence: TGTGCCAGCAGCGGGACGGACAGGGTCTACGAGCAGTACTTC. Amino acids: CASSGTDRVYEQYF.

The chain couples TRBV28 to TRBJ2-1; TRBD1 matches at 8 bases. V dropped 6 bases and J dropped 7; count of bases not matched to a gene: 11. Germline V gene sequence: CDR1 MDHEN, CDR2 SYDVKM. The CDR3 length is 15 residues. CDR3 sequence reads: CASSFGQGWWNEQFF. DNA of the CDR3: TGTGCCAGCAGCTTCGGACAGGGATGGTGGAATGAGCAGTTCTTC.

This clonotype has a handful of counts. The J gene is TRBJ1-1, the V gene TRBV10-3; 7 nucleotides match TRBD1. With V trimmed by 5 bases and J by 3 bases, 6 bases remained unmatched. CDR3 length: 14 residues. Germline lookup yields CDR1 ENHRY and CDR2 SYGVKD. The DNA of the CDR3 is TGTGCCATCAGTAAAATGGGGACAGACACTGAAGCTTTCTTT. Translation gives CAISKMGTDTEAFF.

The V and J genes are TRBV27 and TRBJ1-3; D is unresolved. Germline V gene sequence: CDR1 MNHEY, CDR2 SMNVEV (reference sequence). CDR3 length equals 16 residues. Between the trimmed V and J ends, which lost 0 bases and 0 bases, there was a span of 9 bases. CDR3 region: CASSLSEAISGNTIYF. CDR3 coding DNA: TGTGCCAGCAGTTTATCGGAAGCCATCTCTGGAAACACCATATATTTT.

The gene calls are TRBV25-1 and TRBJ2-1; 10 bases map to TRBD2. The CDR3 consists of 18 residues. The V gene's germline CDR1 is MGHDK and CDR2 SYGVNS. J was trimmed by 1 base and V by 5 bases; bases with no gene match: 11. The CDR3 DNA is TGTGCCAGCAGTCAATCGGGGCTAGCGGGAGTATCCTACAATGAGCAGTTCTTC. Protein: CASSQSGLAGVSYNEQFF.

This clonotype came up a few times. This chain connects TRBV12-3 or TRBV12-4 to TRBJ2-3; D ambiguous. The V end was cut by 6 bases, the J end by 2 bases, with 12 bases between. This CDR3 region has 14 residues. The CDR3 is CASSHDRNTDTQYF. The CDR3 bases are TGTGCCAGCAGCCACGATCGCAACACAGATACGCAGTATTTT.

Details on this clonotype: At one of its ends the junction is not consistent with the germline gene, which may arise from a read error. This chain joins TRBV7-2 and TRBJ1-2; unclear D gene. CDR3 length equals 15 residues. Germline CDR1 reads SGHTA; CDR2 reads FQGNSA. For the CDR3, the DNA is TGTGCCAGCAGCTGTGGGAGAAGTGGGTGGGTTGGCTGCACCTTC. Its translation is CASSCGRSGWVGCTF.